This TCR beta chain appears in the sequencing data of a study of T-cell reconstitution after alpha-beta-depleted transplantation in children. V lost 4 bases, J lost 2 bases, and 19 bases lay in between. This CDR3 contains 17 residues. Per germline, CDR1 MDHEN and CDR2 SYDVKM. The TCRbeta library incorporated unique molecular identifiers. MiXCR, run by TCRdb on the PCR reads, gives a single entry per CDR3 protein. The sample shows over 550,000 distinct CDR3 sequences, about 10% of them seen only once. The chain uses TRBV28 and TRBJ2-3, with D perhaps matching TRBD1 or TRBD2 (5 bases each). This sequence was found in a human donor who donated a stem cell graft to a child with acute myeloid leukemia. This sample comprised PBMCs from the stem cell graft donor, obtained from the stem cell graft. DNA for the CDR3: TGTGCCAGCAGTTACGGGACGGGTCCCTTCTCCACAGATACGCAGTATTTT. Translated: CASSYGTGPFSTDTQYF.